This section outlines one TCR beta chain sequence together with its context. Its antigen remains unknown. CD45RO+ cells joined CCR7-negative CD45RA+ TemRA cells to form CD8 memory. The CDR3 runs 13 residues. Germline V lookup: CDR1 LNHDA, CDR2 SQIVND (reference sequence). Deletions cut 4 bases from V and 5 bases from J, with 11 bases between. The sample comes from a study of shared clonotypes between healthy human individuals. Sequencing used immunoSEQ multiplex PCR; TCRdb keeps in-frame clones, though not all of them. The data contain roughly 400,000 clones, 90% to 97% of them singletons. Study-level results: Only blood was sampled, and tissue TCR repertoires likely differ from blood ones. Generation of non-shared clonotypes was less probable than generation of clonotypes shared by all four donors. Represented diversity (both genetic and exposure-history) was limited by the small number of donors.

The sequenced sample was memory CD8+ T cells sorted from blood. Subset defined: CD45RO+ cells pooled with CCR7-negative TemRA cells. The receptor was isolated from a man aged 30-40 years in good health. The gene calls are TRBV19 and TRBJ2-5, with D possibly TRBD1 on 6 matching bases. The CDR3 sequence: CASSKQQGETQYF. DNA of the CDR3: TGTGCCAGTAGTAAACAACAGGGCGAGACCCAGTACTTC.